A selection of T cell receptor beta chains follows, all from one sample in a study of blood T cell repertoires in COVID-19. Sequencing was performed with immunoSEQ multiplex PCR; in TCRdb, only in-frame clones are kept and a portion is missing. The sample shows some 49,000 clones, 81% of them seen only once. The sequencing input was peripheral blood. These receptors were collected from a woman aged 80 or over with COVID-19, enrolled during active disease. Both conserved end residues are part of each CDR3. Size is stated for part of the rows, as once, few or many counts, or as a class when the clone is expanded.

v_call,j_call,clone_size,cdr3_aa
TRBV5-4,TRBJ2-7,NA,CASSLGHDSYEQYF
TRBV28,TRBJ2-2,NA,CASNQGVTTGELFF
TRBV7-9,TRBJ2-2,NA,CASSLVGLAGETGELFF
TRBV5-1,TRBJ2-1,NA,CASSPWAAGDDEQFF
TRBV2,TRBJ2-1,few,CASSTPPASSYNEQFF
TRBV19,TRBJ2-7,once,CASSKGTAYYEQYF
TRBV24-1,TRBJ2-5,NA,CATSDFSRGQETQYF
TRBV7-9,TRBJ2-1,NA,CASSLQTGGIYNEQFF
TRBV6-4,TRBJ2-1,NA,CASSEDGTSGYNEQFF
TRBV6-5,TRBJ2-7,once,CAGSYGTDYEQYF
TRBV27,TRBJ1-6,NA,CASRGPENNSPLHF
TRBV7-9,TRBJ1-2,NA,CASRGQGFYGYTF
TRBV14,TRBJ2-7,NA,CASSQDGGRAYEQYF
TRBV28,TRBJ2-2,NA,CASKMGLYGELFF
TRBV11-3,TRBJ2-6,NA,CASSLSGAGANVLTF
TRBV29-1,TRBJ1-6,NA,CSAADREGSPLHF
TRBV30,TRBJ2-2,NA,CAWNWANGELFF
TRBV28,TRBJ2-1,NA,CASKLTGGDYNEQFF
TRBV7-2,TRBJ2-7,NA,CASSSDRQSYEQYF
TRBV19,TRBJ2-1,NA,CASTRSGTRSYNEQFF
TRBV7-3,TRBJ2-3,NA,CASSVTGQAGGYTDTQYF
TRBV7-9,TRBJ1-4,NA,CASNRPRGRETNEKLFF
TRBV6-4,TRBJ2-2,NA,CASSPTSTNTGELFF
TRBV3-1/TRBV3-2,TRBJ2-7,NA,CASSDPGPSGRAYEQYF
TRBV5-8,TRBJ1-5,NA,CASSLDTVSNQPQHF
TRBV28,TRBJ1-1,NA,CASSIRRLNTEAFF
TRBV29-1,TRBJ1-5,NA,CSVGEGNQPQHF
TRBV5-1,TRBJ2-5,once,CASSLGSLQETQYF
TRBV2,TRBJ1-1,NA,CASNSRGEAFF
TRBV21-1,TRBJ2-5,NA,CASSKANRLQETQYF
TRBV30,TRBJ2-5,NA,CAWRDNQETQYF
TRBV18,TRBJ2-1,once,CASSPLGGTQRDEQFF
TRBV28,TRBJ2-1,NA,CASSLVLAGVYYNEQFF
TRBV7-8,TRBJ1-4,NA,CASSPRTGINEKLFF
TRBV29-1,TRBJ1-2,NA,CSVDGQGSGYTF
TRBV18,TRBJ2-2,NA,CASSPLRGNTGELFF
TRBV18,TRBJ2-7,NA,CASSGPAGSYEQYF
TRBV7-9,TRBJ1-1,NA,CASSPYRDNTEAFF
TRBV9,TRBJ2-1,NA,CASSTARDSYNEQFF
TRBV5-1,TRBJ1-3,NA,CASSLGQPALNTIYF
TRBV9,TRBJ2-1,once,CASSVGFLAGIINEQFF
TRBV7-9,TRBJ2-2,once,CASSLYRANTGELFF
TRBV7-2,TRBJ2-1,NA,CASSSSWSGYNEQFF
TRBV18,TRBJ1-5,NA,CASSPREAWSNQPQHF
TRBV29-1,TRBJ2-5,NA,CSVGDRGETQYF
TRBV18,TRBJ2-1,NA,CASSRQDEQFF
TRBV11-2,TRBJ2-1,NA,CASSLDSGGPFYNEQFF
TRBV7-2,TRBJ2-2,NA,CASSPNPGAGGELFF
TRBV7-6,TRBJ2-1,NA,CASSFGSGGGNEQFF
TRBV9,TRBJ2-3,NA,CASSDRPLAGSTDTQYF
TRBV18,TRBJ2-1,NA,CASSPRGGNEQFF
TRBV7-2,TRBJ2-1,NA,CASSLEGTSGRNEQFF
TRBV5-1,TRBJ2-3,NA,CASRSGLGGTDTQYF
TRBV7-9,TRBJ1-2,NA,CASSLSRGRRYGYTF
TRBV6-2/TRBV6-3,TRBJ2-7,NA,CASSPLAGSLEQYF